Listed here is a single T cell receptor (beta chain). The sample belongs to a study of blood T cell repertoires in COVID-19. Only in-frame clones appear in the TCRdb table, and some are missing; sequencing was by immunoSEQ multiplex PCR. Of 400,000 to 550,000 clones in the sample, about 89% are singletons; the top ten hold roughly 4%. J gave up 7 bases and V 7 bases, and 6 bases lay outside the gene matches. Germline CDR1 MNHEY, CDR2 SVGAGI. The CDR3 is 12 amino acids. Sequenced input: peripheral blood. The rearrangement links TRBV6-5 to TRBJ1-1; 7 bases fit TRBD1. This TCR was recovered from a woman aged 30 to 39 with acute or convalescent COVID-19. The CDR3 protein is CASKGDSVEAFF. The DNA for the CDR3 is TGTGCCAGCAAAGGGGACAGCGTTGAAGCTTTCTTT.